This entry lists 16 T cell receptor beta chains sequenced from one sample in a study of T cells after yellow fever vaccination (dated by TCRdb to between 2019 and 2020). Reading the label with the study, this specimen's treatment or condition is: live attenuated yellow fever vaccine strain. Libraries were made using 5' RACE. The reads were generated on an Illumina HiSeq 2500. TCRdb reworked the public reads: Q25 trimming with fastp, MiXCR clone assembly, productive beta chains retained. Every entry covers one CDR3 protein and lists the most common genes and DNA from its rows. The table for this sample lists under 600,000 distinct CDR3 sequences; roughly 12% of them were counted only once. The top ten clonotypes cover around 15% of the sample. The input for sequencing was PBMCs, taken on the day of the yellow fever booster vaccination. The receptors were sampled from a man aged 30-40 years who received the YFV17D yellow fever vaccine.

The chain is built from TRBV12-3 or TRBV12-4 and TRBJ2-7; D unclear. V was clipped by 7 bases and J by 3 bases, with 16 bases between them. This CDR3 is 14 amino acids long. CDR3 protein: CASMQETLDYEQYF. The CDR3 nucleotides read TGTGCCAGCATGCAGGAGACCCTGGACTACGAGCAGTACTTC.

This clonotype came up a few times. This chain joins TRBV20-1 and TRBJ1-2; 8 bases are shared with TRBD1. Germline V gene sequence: CDR1 DFQATT, CDR2 SNEGSKA (reference sequence). The CDR3 covers 14 residues. V shed 5 bases, J shed 4 bases, and the junction held 9 bases outside the gene matches. In DNA form, the CDR3 reads TGCAGTGCTCAGGGACAGGTGGGGGCCTATGGCTACACCTTC. This codes for CSAQGQVGAYGYTF.

The chain carries TRBV5-5 and TRBJ2-7, with 12 bases fitting TRBD1. This CDR3 is 16 amino acids long. Looked up from germline, CDR1 is SGHKS and CDR2 is YYEKEE (reference sequence). V lost 6 bases and J lost 4; bases outside the gene matches: 11. The CDR3 is CASISLGTGGFYEQYF. The CDR3 coding sequence is TGTGCCAGCATCTCCCTAGGGACAGGGGGCTTTTACGAGCAGTACTTC. The complete variable domain, with remaining parts taken from reference TRBV5-5 and TRBJ2-7, reads DAGVTQSPTHLIKTRGQQVTLRCSPISGHKSVSWYQQVLGQGPQFIFQYYEKEERGRGNFPDRFSARQFPNYSSELNVNALLLGDSALYLCASISLGTGGFYEQYFGPGTRLTVT.

This clonotype was found a few times. The rearrangement joins TRBV7-2 to TRBJ2-5; 9 bases agree with TRBD2. Trimming removed 4 bases from V and 4 bases from J; junction bases left unmatched: 10. The length of the CDR3 is 16 residues. The V gene's germline CDR1 is SGHTA and CDR2 FQGNSA. Written as DNA, the CDR3 is TGTGCCAGCAGCTACGATAGCGGGAGCGGGGGAGAGACCCAGTACTTC. This translates into CASSYDSGSGGETQYF.

This clonotype was seen only a few times. CDR3 coding DNA: TGTGCCAGCGCACATGGCTTAACAGGTGAAAAACTGTTTTTT. It encodes CASAHGLTGEKLFF. The chain joins TRBV12-3 or TRBV12-4 to TRBJ1-4, with D possibly being TRBD1 (5 bases). V was cut by 8 bases and J by 7 bases, with 17 bases left in between. This CDR3 contains 14 residues.

The chain uses TRBV6-2 or TRBV6-3 and TRBJ2-1, with D uncertain. The germline gives CDR1 MNHEY, CDR2 SVGEGT. V lost 2 bases, J lost 7 bases, and 12 bases lay in between. The CDR3 covers 14 residues. The DNA for the CDR3 is TGTGCCAGCAGTTACGGGCCAACCAGGAATGAGCAGTTCTTC. Translated, it gives CASSYGPTRNEQFF.

This clonotype was detected only a few times. The V and J genes are TRBV14 and TRBJ2-5; the match to TRBD2 covers 10 bases. CDR1 is SGHDN, CDR2 FVKESK, per germline. J was trimmed by 5 bases and V by 3 bases; bases with no gene match: 18. This CDR3 has 19 residues. The DNA for the CDR3 is TGTGCCAGCAGCCATCCACCGAAGATCAGGCTAGCGGGAGAGGAGACCCAGTACTTC. Translation gives CASSHPPKIRLAGEETQYF.

There are many counts of this clonotype. The V call is TRBV12-3 or TRBV12-4, the J call TRBJ2-7; 8 nucleotides line up with TRBD2. The V segment lost 4 bases and the J segment 4 bases; nucleotides outside the gene matches: 3. This CDR3 is 13 amino acids long. CDR3 residues: CASSSGLVYEQYF. The CDR3 DNA follows: TGTGCCAGCAGTTCGGGACTAGTGTACGAGCAGTACTTC.

This clonotype was recorded a few times. This chain joins TRBV24-1 and TRBJ2-2; 10 nucleotides align to TRBD1. The germline gives CDR1 KGHDR, CDR2 SFDVKD. Germline trimming cut 4 bases from V and 4 bases from J; bases unmatched to any gene: 8. The CDR3 covers 17 residues. In DNA, the CDR3 is TGTGCCACCAGTGACGCCGGGACAGGGGTACGCACCGGGGAGCTGTTTTTT. Amino acids: CATSDAGTGVRTGELFF.

The rearrangement uses TRBV7-9 and TRBJ2-3; a weak D match, TRBD1 (5 bases). The V gene lost 5 bases and the J gene lost 2 bases, with 17 bases spanning the gap. The germline V gene encodes CDR1 SEHNR and CDR2 FQNEAQ (reference sequence). The CDR3 covers 16 residues. The CDR3 region has the DNA TGTGCCAGCAGCCATCTCGGGCAGGGCACCACAGATACGCAGTATTTT. As protein: CASSHLGQGTTDTQYF. The full variable domain, rest sourced from reference TRBV7-9 and TRBJ2-3, is DTGVSQNPRHKITKRGQNVTFRCDPISEHNRLYWYRQTLGQGPEFLTYFQNEAQLEKSRLLSDRFSAERPKGSFSTLEIQRTEQGDSAMYLCASSHLGQGTTDTQYFGPGTRLTVL.

The rearrangement uses TRBV5-4 and TRBJ2-1; 7 nucleotides match TRBD2. CDR1 and CDR2 from the germline V gene are SGHNT and YYREEE (reference sequence). The CDR3 has 16 amino acids. J lost 6 bases, V lost 4 bases, and 13 bases had no gene match. CDR3 sequence: CASSRFGLAASNEQFF. CDR3 in DNA: TGTGCCAGCAGCCGTTTCGGGCTAGCGGCAAGCAATGAGCAGTTCTTC.

This clonotype was counted many times. CDR3 DNA: TGCAGTGCTAGAGAGACAGGGGTGAACGAGCAGTACTTC. Residues: CSARETGVNEQYF. This rearrangement joins TRBV20-1 to TRBJ2-7; 8 positions match TRBD1. CDR1 DFQATT and CDR2 SNEGSKA come from the germline V gene (reference sequence). V was clipped by 0 bases and J by 5 bases; unmatched bases: 3. This CDR3 is built from 13 residues.

A few counts support this clonotype. The genes are TRBV20-1 and TRBJ2-1; TRBD2 matches at 9 bases. Trimming cost V 0 bases and J 7 bases; bases outside gene matches: 7. This CDR3 contains 15 residues. Looked up from germline, CDR1 is DFQATT and CDR2 is SNEGSKA (reference sequence). The CDR3 sequence is CSARDAGGPGNEQFF. DNA for the CDR3: TGCAGTGCTAGAGATGCGGGAGGGCCGGGAAATGAGCAGTTCTTC.

This clonotype has just a few counts. V is TRBV5-1 and J is TRBJ2-7; D remains unclear. V was cut by 4 bases and J by 7 bases, with 12 bases left in between. This CDR3 is built from 12 residues. From germline, CDR1 is SGHRS and CDR2 YFSETQ. CDR3 in DNA: TGCGCCAGCAGCCCGACTGGGTGGGAGCAGTACTTC. Translating gives CASSPTGWEQYF.

The rearrangement uses TRBV27 and TRBJ2-7, with a possible D match to TRBD1 (6 bases). CDR1 is MNHEY, CDR2 SMNVEV, per germline (reference sequence). Trimming cost V 5 bases and J 6 bases, with 14 bases left between them. This CDR3 has 13 amino acids. CDR3 nucleotides: TGTGCCAGCAGTCCCACCCCAGGGGTCGAGCAGTACTTC. Amino acids: CASSPTPGVEQYF.

This clonotype came up a few times. The chain uses TRBV7-2 and TRBJ2-7, with 8 bases fitting TRBD2. Germline assignment: CDR1 SGHTA and CDR2 FQGNSA. Germline trimming cut 6 bases from V and 1 base from J; bases unmatched to any gene: 8. The CDR3 is 15 amino acids. This chain's CDR3 is CASSSGAGGSYEQYF. CDR3 DNA sequence: TGTGCCAGCAGTTCCGGTGCGGGGGGATCCTACGAGCAGTACTTC.